The 5 T cell receptor beta chains below come from one sample, sequenced in a study of blood T cells in healthy people across ages. Primed by a sample-barcoded 5' primer and a J-beta primer mix, a second PCR proceeded for about 6 to 12 cycles. TCRdb reprocessed the 5' RACE reads via MiXCR and lists one record per CDR3 protein. The sample holds around 1.5 million distinct CDR3 sequences; around 55% are singletons and the top ten take 5.5% to 8%. Sequencing was performed on blood. The origin of the receptors is a man aged 18 to 30 in good health.

This rearrangement joins TRBV5-1 to TRBJ2-3; perhaps TRBD1 as D (6 bases). Trimming left V 4 bases short and J 0 bases short, with 9 bases between. The CDR3 has 14 amino acids. CDR1 SGHRS and CDR2 YFSETQ come from the germline V gene. CDR3: CASSVDSSTDTQYF. For the CDR3, the DNA is TGCGCCAGCAGCGTGGACAGTAGCACAGATACGCAGTATTTT.

The J gene is TRBJ2-2, the V gene TRBV27; no reliable D call. The CDR3 has 15 amino acids. Trimming stripped 3 bases from V and 4 bases from J, with 12 bases between. In germline, CDR1 is MNHEY, CDR2 SMNVEV (reference sequence). CDR3 bases: TGTGCCAGCAGTTTTGGTCAGTTCGGCACCGGGGAGCTGTTTTTT. Its translation: CASSFGQFGTGELFF.

This clonotype was seen a handful of times. The CDR3 coding sequence is TGTGCCATCAGTGTCAATGTCGCCTACGAGCAGTACTTC. Translated, it gives CAISVNVAYEQYF. J is TRBJ2-7 and V is TRBV10-3, with unresolved D. The CDR3 is 13 residues long. Germline V lookup: CDR1 ENHRY, CDR2 SYGVKD. Trimming stripped 4 bases from V and 2 bases from J, with 9 bases between.

The rearrangement uses TRBV20-1 and TRBJ2-5; TRBD2 aligns across 14 bases. This CDR3 has 17 amino acids. Trimming removed 6 bases from V and 5 bases from J; junction bases left unmatched: 14. Per the germline V gene, CDR1 is DFQATT and CDR2 is SNEGSKA (reference sequence). CDR3 nucleotide sequence: TGCAGTGCGACATTGACCGGGACTAGCGGGAGTGGTGAGACCCAGTACTTC. As protein: CSATLTGTSGSGETQYF.

This clonotype was picked up a small number of times. The V gene is TRBV29-1, the J gene TRBJ1-2; 9 bases fit TRBD1. This CDR3 region has 16 residues. Germline CDR1 SQVTM, CDR2 ANQGSEA. The trim removed 4 bases at V and 4 bases at J, leaving 13 bases unmatched. The DNA of the CDR3 is TGCAGCGTTGGGACCGGACAGGGGCATCCTTTCTATGGCTACACCTTC. Its protein is CSVGTGQGHPFYGYTF.